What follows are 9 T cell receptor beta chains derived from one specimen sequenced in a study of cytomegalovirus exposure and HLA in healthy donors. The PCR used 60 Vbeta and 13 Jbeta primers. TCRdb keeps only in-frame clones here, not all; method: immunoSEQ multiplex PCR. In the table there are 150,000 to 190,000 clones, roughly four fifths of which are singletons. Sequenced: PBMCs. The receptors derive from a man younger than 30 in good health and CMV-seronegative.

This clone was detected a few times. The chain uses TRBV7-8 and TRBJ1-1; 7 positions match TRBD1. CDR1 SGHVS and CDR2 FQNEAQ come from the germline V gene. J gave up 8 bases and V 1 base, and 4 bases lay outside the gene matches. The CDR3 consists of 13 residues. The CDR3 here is CASSLDRGPEAFF. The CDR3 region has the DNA TGTGCCAGCAGCTTAGATAGGGGGCCCGAAGCTTTCTTT.

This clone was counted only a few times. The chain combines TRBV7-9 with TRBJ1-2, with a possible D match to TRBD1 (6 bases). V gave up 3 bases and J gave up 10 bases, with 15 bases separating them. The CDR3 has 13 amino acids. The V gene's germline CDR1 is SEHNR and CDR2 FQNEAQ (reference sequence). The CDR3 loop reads CASSLYREGAYTF. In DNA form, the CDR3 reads TGTGCCAGCAGCTTGTACAGGGAAGGAGCCTACACCTTC. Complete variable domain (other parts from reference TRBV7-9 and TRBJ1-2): DTGVSQNPRHKITKRGQNVTFRCDPISEHNRLYWYRQTLGQGPEFLTYFQNEAQLEKSRLLSDRFSAERPKGSFSTLEIQRTEQGDSAMYLCASSLYREGAYTFGSGTRLTVV.

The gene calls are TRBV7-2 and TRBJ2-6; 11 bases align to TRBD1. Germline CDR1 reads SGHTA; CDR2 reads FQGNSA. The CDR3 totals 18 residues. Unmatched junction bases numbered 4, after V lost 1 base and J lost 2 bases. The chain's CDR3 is CASSLETGQGAGANVLTF. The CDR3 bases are TGTGCCAGCAGCTTAGAAACGGGACAGGGGGCTGGGGCCAACGTCCTGACTTTC.

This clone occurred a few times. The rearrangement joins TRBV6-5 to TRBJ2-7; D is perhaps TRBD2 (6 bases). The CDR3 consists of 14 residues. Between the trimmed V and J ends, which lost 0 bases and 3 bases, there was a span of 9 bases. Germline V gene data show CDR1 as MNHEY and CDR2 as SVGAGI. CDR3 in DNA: TGTGCCAGCAGTTACTCACGGAGGGACTACGAGCAGTACTTC. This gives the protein CASSYSRRDYEQYF.

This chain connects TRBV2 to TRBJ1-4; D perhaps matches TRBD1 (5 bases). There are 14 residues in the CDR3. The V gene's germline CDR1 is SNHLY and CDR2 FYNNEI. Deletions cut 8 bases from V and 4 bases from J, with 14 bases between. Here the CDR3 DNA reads TGTGCCAGCTCTTGGGAACAGGTTAATGAAAAACTGTTTTTT. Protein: CASSWEQVNEKLFF. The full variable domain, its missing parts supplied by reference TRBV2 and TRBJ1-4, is EPEVTQTPSHQVTQMGQEVILRCVPISNHLYFYWYRQILGQKVEFLVSFYNNEISEKSEIFDDQFSVERPDGSNFTLKIRSTKLEDSAMYFCASSWEQVNEKLFFGSGTQLSVL.

The CDR3 sequence: CASSLSGGGLDTQYF. The CDR3 DNA follows: TGCGCCAGCAGCTTATCAGGGGGCGGTTTAGATACGCAGTATTTT. This sequence joins TRBV5-1 and TRBJ2-3; 8 positions match TRBD1. V trimming: 2 bases; J trimming: 5 bases; junction bases outside the gene matches: 7. Germline V gene data show CDR1 as SGHRS and CDR2 as YFSETQ. The CDR3 consists of 15 residues.

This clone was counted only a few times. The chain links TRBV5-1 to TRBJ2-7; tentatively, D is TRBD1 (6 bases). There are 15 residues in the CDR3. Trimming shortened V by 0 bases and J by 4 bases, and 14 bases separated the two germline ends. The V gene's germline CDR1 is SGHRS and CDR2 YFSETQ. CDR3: CASSLDQGIVYEQYF. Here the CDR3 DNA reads TGCGCCAGCAGCTTGGACCAGGGGATCGTGTACGAGCAGTACTTC.

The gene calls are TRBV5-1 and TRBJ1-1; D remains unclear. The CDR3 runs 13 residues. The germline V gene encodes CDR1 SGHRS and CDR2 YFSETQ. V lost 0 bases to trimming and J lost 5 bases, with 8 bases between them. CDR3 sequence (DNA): TGCGCCAGCAGCTTGGCCCCGGGGACTGAAGCTTTCTTT. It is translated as CASSLAPGTEAFF.

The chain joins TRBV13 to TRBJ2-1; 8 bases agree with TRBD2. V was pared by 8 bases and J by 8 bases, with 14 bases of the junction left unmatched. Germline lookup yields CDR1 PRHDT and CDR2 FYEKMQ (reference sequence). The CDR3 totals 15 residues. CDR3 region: CASGRIGGRSDEQFF. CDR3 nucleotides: TGTGCCAGCGGGAGAATCGGCGGGAGGAGCGATGAGCAGTTCTTC.